This T cell receptor (beta chain) was found in a study of neurological immune-mediated disorders. The V gene end was trimmed by 5 bases and the J gene end by 4 bases; junction bases not matched to a gene: 6. This CDR3 spans 16 amino acids. Germline CDR1 and CDR2: SGHVS and FNYEAQ. The cDNA came from 5'RACE with 10-nucleotide random UMIs. Every sequencing run gave over 180 million TCR-beta sequences, taken from 15-18 subjects. TCRdb independently ran MiXCR on the 5' RACE reads; one entry per CDR3 protein. The table has 20,000 or so distinct CDR3 sequences, 2% to 3% seen once. This clonotype was detected many times. Its target is unknown. Findings and limits, study-wide: Expanded clones shared no identical CDR3 amino acid sequences across subjects, which suggested private TCR-beta repertoires in all groups. While HTLV-1-associated myelopathy showed the greatest TCR clonal expansion, multiple sclerosis showed the least, falling below healthy controls.

Sequencing input: PBMCs. This chain joins TRBV7-6 and TRBJ2-1; 12 nucleotides line up with TRBD2. The sequence was collected from a woman under 30 with multiple sclerosis. CDR3 protein: CASSRRTSGDYNEQFF. The CDR3 DNA is TGTGCCAGCAGCCGCCGGACTAGCGGGGATTACAATGAGCAGTTCTTC.